Sequencing of this TCR beta chain was carried out in a study of CD4+ T cells in melanoma. This clone was counted a single time. The antigen is not known. Study-level results: A reported correlation linked neoantigen-specific CD4+ T cells to CD8+, macrophage and B cell function.

Assay used: immunoSEQ multiplex PCR; TCRdb lists only in-frame clones, some missing. The sample has some 7,000 clones; approximately 69% are singletons. The clonotype originates from a human donor with melanoma. The sequenced material came from cells from a culture (not recorded whether cultured in vitro).

CDR3 sequence (DNA): TGTGCCAGCAGCAAATCAACGGGGGGCCACAATGAGCAGTTCTTC. Encoded protein: CASSKSTGGHNEQFF. The gene calls are TRBV9 and TRBJ2-1, with D possibly being TRBD2 (7 bases). This CDR3 is 15 amino acids long. Per germline, CDR1 SGDLS and CDR2 YYNGEE. Trimming cost V 4 bases and J 5 bases, with 16 bases left between them.